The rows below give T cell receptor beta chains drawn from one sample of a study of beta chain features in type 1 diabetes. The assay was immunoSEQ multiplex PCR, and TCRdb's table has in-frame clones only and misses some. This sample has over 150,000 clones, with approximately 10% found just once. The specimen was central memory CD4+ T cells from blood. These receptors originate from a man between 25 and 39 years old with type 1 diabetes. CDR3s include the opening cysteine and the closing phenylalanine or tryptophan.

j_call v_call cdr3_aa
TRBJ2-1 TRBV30 CAWSVRGLSSYNEQFF
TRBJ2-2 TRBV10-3 CAIRGQGPTGELFF
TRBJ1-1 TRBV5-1 CASSPGTGGMSVTEAFF
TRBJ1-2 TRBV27 CASSLYPSYGYTF
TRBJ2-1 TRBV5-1 CASSFLGDNINEQFF
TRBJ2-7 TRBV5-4 CASSLEGRGSSYEQYF
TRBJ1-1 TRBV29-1 CSVGDSALNTEAFF
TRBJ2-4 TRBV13 CASSSSGTDAKLAKNIQYF
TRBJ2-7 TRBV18 CASSPSAGGYEQYF
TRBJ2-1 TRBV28 CASSLDSYNEQFF
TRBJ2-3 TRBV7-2 CASSGVDTQYF
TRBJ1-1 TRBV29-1 CSVLAGSTEAFF
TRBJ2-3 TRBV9 CASSTQGSTDTQYF
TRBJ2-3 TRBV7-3 CASSSPGLAGDSTDTQYF
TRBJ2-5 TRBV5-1 CASSLVRREEETQYF
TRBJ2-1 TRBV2 CASKELVSNEQFF
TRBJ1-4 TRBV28 CASSSGGEDEKLFF
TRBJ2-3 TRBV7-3 CASSPYSAGTDTQYF
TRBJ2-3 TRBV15 CATRLAGALDTQYF
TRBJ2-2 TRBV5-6 CASSLAPGNTGELFF
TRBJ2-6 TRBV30 CAWSTDWPRGWAVSGANVLTF
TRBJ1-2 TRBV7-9 CASSLADPGGESQGYTF
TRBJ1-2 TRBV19 CASKDRGANYGYTF
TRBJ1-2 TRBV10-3 CAITPSSRDYGYTF
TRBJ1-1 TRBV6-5 CASSNRDRGGGEAFF
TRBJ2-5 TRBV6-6 CASTQGQGETQYF
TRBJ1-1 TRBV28 CASTGTGIPSREAFF
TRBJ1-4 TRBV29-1 CSVDRGYNEKLFF
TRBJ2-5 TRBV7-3 CASSLSPGETQYF
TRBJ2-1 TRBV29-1 CSADHRGGNEQFF
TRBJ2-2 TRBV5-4 CASSLDNGRTGELFF
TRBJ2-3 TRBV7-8 CASSLGSADTQYF
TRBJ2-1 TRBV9 CASSVVGQGVGEQFF
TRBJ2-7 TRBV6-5 CASSYSRNAGGLEQYF
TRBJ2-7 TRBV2 CASSDGREGSYEQYF
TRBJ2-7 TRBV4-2 CASSQRTTGGEQYF
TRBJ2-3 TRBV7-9 CASSQSMTGEGDTQYF
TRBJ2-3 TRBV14 CASSQYLAGVFADTQYF
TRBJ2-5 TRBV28 CASSLGQGLQETQYF
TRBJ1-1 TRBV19 CASSSHRGVGTEAFF
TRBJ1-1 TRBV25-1 CASSELIYRTSAFF
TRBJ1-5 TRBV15 CATSRDRGMGMRDQPQHF
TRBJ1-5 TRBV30 CAWSAGNQPQHF
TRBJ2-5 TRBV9 CASSGTGAQETQYF
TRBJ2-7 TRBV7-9 CASSLGQIYEQYF
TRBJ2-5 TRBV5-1 CASSLDTGNQETQYF
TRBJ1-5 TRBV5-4 CASSLGGGNQPQHF
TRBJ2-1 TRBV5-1 CASSLKTGGYNEQFF
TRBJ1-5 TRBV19 CASSMRGRGPQPQHF
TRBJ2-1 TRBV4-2 CASSQDPAGAGYNEQFF
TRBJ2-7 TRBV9 CASSVRDSTYEQYF
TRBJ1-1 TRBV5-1 CASTWDRGSTEAFF
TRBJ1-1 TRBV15 CATSREYRAEAFF
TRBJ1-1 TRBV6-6 CASSYDRLNTEAFF
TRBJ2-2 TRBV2 CASSPRGWGTGELFF
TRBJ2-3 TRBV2 CASTRDRFLYF
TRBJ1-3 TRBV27 CASSPQQGLPGNTIYF
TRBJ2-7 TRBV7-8 CASTRQREGVRGPEQYF
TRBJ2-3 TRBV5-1 CASSSPGLSFTDTQYF
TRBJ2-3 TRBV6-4 CASRTTDTQYF